The 14 T cell receptor beta chains given below trace back to one sample, sequenced in a study of T cells after yellow fever vaccination (dated by TCRdb to between 2018 and 2021). Library preparation employed 5' RACE. Instrument used: Illumina HiSeq 2500. Through fastp at Q25 and MiXCR, TCRdb rebuilt clones from the public reads, retaining in-frame beta chains. Each CDR3 protein appears once, grouped with its most common genes and DNA. This sample lists under 600,000 distinct CDR3 sequences; about 13% were detected once. 11% to 15% of the sample is taken by the ten largest. The meaning of the sample's treatment or condition label: live attenuated yellow fever vaccine strain. The starting material was PBMCs, obtained on the day of the yellow fever booster vaccination. All receptors come from a man aged 25-45 years who received the YFV17D yellow fever vaccine.

This rearrangement joins TRBV20-1 to TRBJ2-5, with 7 bases aligning to TRBD1. With V trimmed by 3 bases and J by 5 bases, 9 bases remained unmatched. The CDR3 sequence is 14 residues long. CDR1 is DFQATT and CDR2 is SNEGSKA in the germline V gene (reference sequence). The CDR3, as DNA: TGCAGTGCTAGTCGAAATAACAGGGGTGAGACCCAGTACTTC. Amino acid sequence: CSASRNNRGETQYF.

This clonotype was observed many times. The gene calls are TRBV10-3 and TRBJ2-7; D might be TRBD1 or TRBD2, each matching 5 bases. Germline lookup yields CDR1 ENHRY and CDR2 SYGVKD. The CDR3 runs 14 residues. The germline V and J ends were trimmed by 3 bases and 2 bases, with 11 bases remaining between them. The CDR3 region is CAISDSGSPYEQYF. CDR3 bases: TGTGCCATCAGTGACTCAGGGAGCCCCTACGAGCAGTACTTC.

The chain recombines TRBV4-2 with TRBJ2-1; possible D gene TRBD2, 7 bases. V was clipped by 3 bases and J by 4 bases, with 13 bases between them. This CDR3 contains 15 residues. The germline V gene has CDR1 LGHNA and CDR2 YNFKEQ. The CDR3 region has the DNA TGTGCCAGCAGCCAGGGGGGGCGGGATTACAATGAGCAGTTCTTC. This codes for CASSQGGRDYNEQFF.

The V gene is TRBV5-1, the J gene TRBJ2-1; 9 bases align to TRBD1. Per the germline V gene, CDR1 is SGHRS and CDR2 is YFSETQ. The CDR3 extends over 15 amino acids. V shed 4 bases and J 8 bases; nucleotides not matched to a gene: 10. The CDR3 reads CASSLGTGSRDEQFF. In nucleotides, the CDR3 is TGCGCCAGCAGCCTCGGGACAGGGAGTCGGGATGAGCAGTTCTTC.

The rearrangement links TRBV20-1 to TRBJ1-2, with D possibly TRBD1 on 5 matching bases. This CDR3 is 15 amino acids long. V was shortened by 6 bases and J by 4 bases, with 21 bases between the two germline ends. CDR1 and CDR2 (germline): DFQATT, SNEGSKA (reference sequence). This chain's CDR3 is CSANGQGAIGYGYTF. As DNA, the CDR3 is TGCAGTGCAAACGGACAAGGGGCAATCGGCTATGGCTACACCTTC.

The V and J genes are TRBV20-1 and TRBJ2-1; TRBD1 matches 11 bases. Germline-derived CDR1 and CDR2 are DFQATT and SNEGSKA (reference sequence). With V trimmed by 0 bases and J by 8 bases, 15 bases remained unmatched. CDR3 length: 18 amino acids. CDR3 in DNA: TGCAGTGCTAGAGACCCTAACCCCGGGACAGGGGGTGTGGATGAGCAGTTCTTC. It encodes CSARDPNPGTGGVDEQFF.

By sample fraction, this clonotype is medium-sized. The chain is built from TRBV7-2 and TRBJ2-7; a weak D match, TRBD2 (5 bases). Trimming cost V 5 bases and J 7 bases, with 15 bases left between them. The CDR3 has 13 residues. Germline V gene lookup returns CDR1 SGHTA and CDR2 FQGNSA. DNA for the CDR3: TGTGCCAGCAGCGTTACGCCCCCGGGGGAGCAGTACTTC. Residues: CASSVTPPGEQYF.

The rearrangement uses TRBV7-2 and TRBJ2-5; 8 bases line up with TRBD2. Trimming took 7 bases from V and 5 from J; bases not matched to a gene: 12. There are 15 residues in the CDR3. Germline CDR1 reads SGHTA; CDR2 reads FQGNSA. CDR3 sequence reads: CASTPPGGRMETQYF. The CDR3 DNA reads TGTGCCAGCACCCCCCCGGGGGGGAGGATGGAGACCCAGTACTTC.

This clonotype was seen a handful of times. The chain uses TRBV6-1 and TRBJ2-2; D tentatively fits TRBD1 or TRBD2 (6 bases each). Germline values: CDR1 MNHNS, CDR2 SASEGT. The CDR3 consists of 15 residues. Deletions cut 5 bases from V and 3 bases from J, with 13 bases between. CDR3 sequence reads: CASSIGGPDTGELFF. The CDR3 coding sequence is TGTGCCAGCAGTATCGGGGGCCCGGACACCGGGGAGCTGTTTTTT.

The rearrangement links TRBV20-1 to TRBJ1-4, with D perhaps matching TRBD1 (5 bases). V gave up 0 bases and J gave up 4 bases, with 15 bases separating them. The germline V gene encodes CDR1 DFQATT and CDR2 SNEGSKA (reference sequence). This CDR3 region has 16 residues. The DNA for the CDR3 is TGCAGTGCTAGAGATCTCCCAGGGCGGGATAATGAAAAACTGTTTTTT. Translation gives CSARDLPGRDNEKLFF.

This clonotype was found a few times. The chain combines TRBV7-2 with TRBJ2-1; possibly TRBD2 for D (6 bases). The CDR3 consists of 16 residues. V was trimmed by 1 base and J by 7 bases, leaving 17 bases between them. Per germline, CDR1 SGHTA and CDR2 FQGNSA. CDR3 sequence: CASSLVGRGTVNEQFF. The DNA for the CDR3 is TGTGCCAGCAGCTTAGTTGGCCGCGGGACGGTTAATGAGCAGTTCTTC.

This clonotype was counted only a few times. The chain joins TRBV7-9 to TRBJ2-5; TRBD2 matches 7 bases. Losses at the gene ends were 3 bases for V and 4 bases for J; bases not matched to a gene: 11. Germline-derived CDR1 and CDR2 are SEHNR and FQNEAQ (reference sequence). The CDR3 is 16 residues long. CDR3 loop: CASSFDGGLVVETQYF. The CDR3 nucleotides are TGTGCCAGCAGCTTTGACGGAGGACTAGTTGTAGAGACCCAGTACTTC.

The chain joins TRBV30 to TRBJ2-1, with no clear D. The CDR3 covers 12 residues. Germline V gene lookup returns CDR1 GTSNPN and CDR2 SVGIG (reference sequence). The V and J ends lost 8 bases and 6 bases respectively, with 14 bases between them. CDR3 region: CALEGGRNEQFF. The DNA for the CDR3 is TGTGCCCTGGAAGGCGGTCGCAATGAGCAGTTCTTC.

This chain uses TRBV29-1 with TRBJ2-1; 12 nucleotides align to TRBD1. This CDR3 contains 14 residues. The germline V gene encodes CDR1 SQVTM and CDR2 ANQGSEA. Trimming took 6 bases from V and 7 from J; bases not matched to a gene: 7. Here the CDR3 reads CSVGTGGGRNEQFF. The CDR3 nucleotides are TGCAGCGTGGGGACAGGGGGCGGAAGGAATGAGCAGTTCTTC.